The next 2 T cell receptor beta chains were all read from a single sample in a study of blood T cell repertoires in COVID-19. Using immunoSEQ multiplex PCR, the repertoire was profiled, and TCRdb retains in-frame clones only, with some absent. This sample yields approximately 100,000 clones, of which around 82% are seen a single time; about 11% belongs to the top ten. Sequencing was done on a sample of peripheral blood. These receptors were taken from a man aged 65 to 85 with active or convalescent COVID-19.

The sample holds a few counts of this clone. The CDR3 DNA sequence: TGTGCCAGTAGTATTGGTCCCGACAGGGGGCCACCCCTCCACTTT. Translating it yields CASSIGPDRGPPLHF. The chain is built from TRBV19 and TRBJ1-6, with 10 bases matching TRBD1. The CDR3 has 15 amino acids. Germline lookup yields CDR1 LNHDA and CDR2 SQIVND (reference sequence). The junction had 7 bases not matched to a gene; V was cut back by 3 bases and J by 11 bases.

The chain joins TRBV5-5 to TRBJ1-5; D call uncertain. The CDR3 length is 13 residues. V lost 4 bases to trimming and J lost 3 bases, with 8 bases between them. CDR1 is SGHKS, CDR2 YYEKEE, per germline (reference sequence). CDR3 bases: TGTGCCAGCAGCCGGAGTTACAATCAGCCCCAGCATTTT. Amino acid sequence: CASSRSYNQPQHF.